The entry below describes one T cell receptor beta chain. Its recognized antigen is unknown. No base-level quality is on record; no much larger clone is a single base apart. TCR CDR3 regions were amplified from genomic DNA by multiplex PCR using the deep immunoSEQ assay. For each cell subset, the extracted genomic DNA was distributed evenly across all wells of several immunoSEQ 96-well plates, and each plate served as one replicate. For sorted subsets, about 0.2 ug genomic DNA, equal to 30,000 to 35,000 T cell genomes, was loaded into each replicate PCR. The purified libraries were quantified using a Qubit 3.0 fluorometer, sized with a Bioanalyzer 2100, and then quantified again using the KAPA Library Quantification kit. Each immunoSEQ 96-well plate was sequenced on its own single-read 150-cycle Illumina NextSeq 550 flow cell. As for how the authors treated the data: Because the immunoSEQ output included only junctional sequences and no quality scores, the filtering could not be the same as the filtering used for full-length reads. Sequences were annotated with PyIR, a Python wrapper for IgBLAST v1.9, using IMGT germline references to assign V/J genes and CDR3. Reads were filtered out if the reads had weak V/J assignments (E-value above 1e-6), no CDR3, stop codons, out-of-frame junctions, or ambiguous translated residues. V3J clonotypes were defined as sequences sharing an identical inferred V gene, J gene, and CDR3 amino acid sequence. Percentage overlap between repertoires was computed as shared unique clonotypes divided by the size of the smaller repertoire. Repertoire richness was assessed with RTK rarefaction, the Chao1 estimator, and Recon v2.1 estimates of unobserved clonotypes. Generation probabilities were computed with OLGA for all TCRbeta clonotypes obtained by the gDNA method from a handful of donors. TCRdb took over this immuneACCESS table, retaining in-frame rearrangements with V and J assigned. Such tables are incomplete; in checked studies, under half of the missing clones stem from an unresolved V gene, and the remainder is unexplained. V, J and clone size derive from that table, while D and trimming were established from the DNA sequence. This sample has roughly 1,100,000 clones in its table, and around 76% of those were observed once. Approximately 1.3% of the sample belongs to the ten largest clones.

The donors were healthy, HIV-negative adults with no recently reported acute infections or vaccinations. All donors were Caucasian adults living in Nashville, Tennessee, USA. Magnetic negative selection was used to enrich CD4+ T cells, after which naive cells were positively selected on CD45RA and the negative fraction became the memory subset. After blood collection by leukapheresis, PBMCs were isolated using Ficoll-Histopaque density gradient centrifugation and then cryopreserved in the vapor phase of liquid nitrogen. Purity and quantity of every magnetically sorted T cell population were checked by analytical flow cytometry. Each sorted fraction had its genomic DNA isolated and then quantified by UV absorbance on a Nanodrop 2000c. V and J are trimmed by 0 bases and 4 bases, and the gene matches miss 5 bases of the junction. CDR1 and CDR2, per the germline V gene (reference sequence), are SEHNR and FQNEAQ. There are 16 amino acids in the CDR3, from cysteine to phenylalanine inclusive. Only CDR3 DNA remains: 48 bases, in frame from the first base.

The data belong to a study of shared clonotypes between healthy human individuals (dated by TCRdb to 2020 to 2021). Regarding the research as a whole: A few men and a couple of women, aged 18 to 49 years, made up the cohort. For each donor, CD4 naive and CD4 memory were each given three plates, CD8 naive was given two plates, and CD8 memory was given one plate. To estimate repertoire size and how much clonotype sharing occurs between individuals, the study deeply sequenced the blood TCR repertoires of 4 to 6 healthy adults. Libraries were prepared and TCR repertoires were sequenced by different laboratories using diverse techniques, in order to increase sequencing depth and limit assay-specific biases. Leukapheresis yielded between about 0.8 and 9.5 billion PBMCs per donor.

Summary of the overall study and its limitations: Compared with non-shared clonotypes, the clonotypes found in all four sorted-subset donors had higher generation probabilities. Estimated clonotype richness was generally larger for naive than for memory subsets. Sharing across several donors was observed for approximately 5% of naive CD4, over 3% of naive CD8, about 2.3% of memory CD4, and around 0.4% of memory CD8 clonotypes. Based on pairwise subsampling, the degree of clonotype sharing among donors was expected to be affected by sequencing depth. Incomplete sequencing was indicated by rarefaction of sorted-subset datasets, despite the large sequencing depth. Sampling was limited to blood, and TCR repertoires in tissue likely differ from TCR repertoires in blood. Because the study included only a small number of donors, the genetic and exposure-history diversity represented was limited.

The sequenced sample was memory CD4+ T cells sorted from blood. In the paper's terms, the cell subset or site label means: CD45RA-negative fraction. Recombination linked TRBV7-9 to TRBJ2-2; 7 bases in the junction line up with TRBD1. This sequence originates from a man aged 18 to 30 in good health. The CDR3: CASSLATPGGTGELFF. The nucleotides read TGTGCCAGCAGCTTAGCGACTCCAGGGGGCACCGGGGAGCTGTTTTTT.